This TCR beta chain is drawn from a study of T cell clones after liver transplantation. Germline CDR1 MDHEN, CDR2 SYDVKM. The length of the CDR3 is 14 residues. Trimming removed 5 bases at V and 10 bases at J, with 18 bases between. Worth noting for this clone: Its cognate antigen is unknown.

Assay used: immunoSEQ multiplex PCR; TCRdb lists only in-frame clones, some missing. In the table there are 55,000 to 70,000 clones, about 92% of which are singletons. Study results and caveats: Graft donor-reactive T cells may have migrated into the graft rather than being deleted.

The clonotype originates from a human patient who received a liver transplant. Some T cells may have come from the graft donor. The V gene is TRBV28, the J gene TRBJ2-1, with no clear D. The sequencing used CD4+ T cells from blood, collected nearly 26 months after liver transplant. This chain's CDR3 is CASSLIRTVREQFF. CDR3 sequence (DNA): TGTGCCAGCAGTCTCATCCGGACCGTTAGAGAGCAGTTCTTC.